This TCR beta chain is drawn from a study of blood T cells in healthy people across ages. A J-beta primer mix and a sample-barcoded 5' primer were used in a second PCR of roughly 7 to 12 cycles. TCRdb fed the 5' RACE reads into MiXCR, producing one record per CDR3 protein. Counted here are 850,000 to 1,300,000 distinct CDR3 sequences, under 55% occurring once; the ten biggest clones make up 18%. V lost 2 bases and J 0 bases, leaving 7 bases between the germline ends. There are 14 residues in the CDR3. CDR1 SGHTA and CDR2 FQGNSA come from the germline V gene. The V call is TRBV7-2, the J call TRBJ1-1; D unclear. The TCR comes from an older woman in good health. Sequencing input: blood. CDR3: CASSLKTLNTEAFF. In nucleotides, the CDR3 is TGTGCCAGCAGCTTAAAGACATTGAACACTGAAGCTTTCTTT.